This TCR beta chain was recorded in a study of read filtering for tumor transcriptome and immune sequencing. Study conclusions and caveats: The CD138-negative fraction was mixed bone marrow immune cells, not pure T cells.

This library used roughly 430 ng RNA and molecular barcoded adaptors spanning alpha/delta and beta/gamma chains. TCRdb used MiXCR to reprocess the reads, holding one entry per CDR3 protein. The sample comprises approximately 20,000 distinct CDR3 sequences, around 15% of which are singletons, and under 75% rests with the top ten. This clonotype was detected many times. Its cognate antigen is unknown. The CDR3 consists of 17 residues. CDR1 is SEHNR, CDR2 FQNEAQ, per germline (reference sequence). V dropped 1 base and J dropped 4 bases, with 14 bases sitting between them. This receptor was obtained from a donor aged 40 or older with multiple myeloma. The sample was a population of CD138-negative cells sorted from bone marrow. This rearrangement joins TRBV7-9 to TRBJ2-6; a possible D gene is TRBD2 (5 bases). As DNA, the CDR3 is TGTGCCAGCAGCTTAGGTCCGGGCCGGGAAGGGGCCAACGTCCTGACTTTC. Its translation is CASSLGPGREGANVLTF.